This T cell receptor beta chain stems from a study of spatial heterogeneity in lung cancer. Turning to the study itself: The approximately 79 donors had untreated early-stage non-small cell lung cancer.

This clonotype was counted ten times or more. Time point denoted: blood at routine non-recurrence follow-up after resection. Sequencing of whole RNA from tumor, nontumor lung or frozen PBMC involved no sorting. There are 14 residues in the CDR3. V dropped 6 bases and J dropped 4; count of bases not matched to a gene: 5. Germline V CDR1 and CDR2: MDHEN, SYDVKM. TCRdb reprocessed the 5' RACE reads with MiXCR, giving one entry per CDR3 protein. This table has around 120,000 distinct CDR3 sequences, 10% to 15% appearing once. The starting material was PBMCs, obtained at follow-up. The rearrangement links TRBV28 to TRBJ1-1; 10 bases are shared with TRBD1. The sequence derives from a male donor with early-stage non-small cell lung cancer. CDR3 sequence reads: CASRGTGVSTEAFF. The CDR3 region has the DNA TGTGCCAGCAGAGGGACAGGGGTAAGCACTGAAGCTTTCTTT.